These 21 T cell receptor beta chains came from one sample sequenced in a study of blood T cell repertoires in COVID-19. The method was immunoSEQ multiplex PCR; TCRdb's version includes in-frame clones alone and lacks a portion of them. This table holds tens of thousands of clones, roughly four fifths found once. The specimen was peripheral blood. These receptors originate from a man in his 70s with acute or convalescent COVID-19.

In DNA, the CDR3 is TGTGCCAGCTCACCCTCGGAAGGGGTCCAGCCCCAGCATTTT. It specifies CASSPSEGVQPQHF. The chain uses TRBV18 and TRBJ1-5; D is possibly TRBD1 (5 bases). The V and J ends lost 3 bases and 7 bases respectively, with 13 bases between them. Germline loops: CDR1 KGHSH, CDR2 LQKENI. The CDR3 contains 14 residues.

The chain uses TRBV7-2 and TRBJ2-4; no clear D gene. The ends were cut back, 1 base at V and 8 bases at J, with 9 bases in the middle. The CDR3 covers 13 residues. Germline V gene lookup returns CDR1 SGHTA and CDR2 FQGNSA. CDR3 in DNA: TGTGCCAGCAGCTTAGGAGGCAGCTACATTCAGTACTTC. This gives the protein CASSLGGSYIQYF.

This rearrangement joins TRBV19 to TRBJ1-3; D remains ambiguous. The V gene lost 5 bases and the J gene lost 1 base, with 3 bases spanning the gap. Germline lookup yields CDR1 LNHDA and CDR2 SQIVND (reference sequence). The CDR3 is 12 amino acids. CDR3 coding DNA: TGTGCCAGTAGTCCTTCTGGAAACACCATATATTTT. Its translation is CASSPSGNTIYF.

This clone came up a few times. This chain links TRBV9 with TRBJ2-7, with D hard to call. Germline CDR1 is SGDLS and CDR2 is YYNGEE. CDR3 length equals 11 residues. V gave up 7 bases and J gave up 3 bases, with 8 bases separating them. CDR3 in amino acids: CASGQYYEQYF. CDR3 DNA sequence: TGTGCCAGCGGGCAGTACTACGAGCAGTACTTC.

The chain carries TRBV19 and TRBJ2-5; 8 bases are shared with TRBD1. Trimming cost V 4 bases and J 7 bases; bases outside gene matches: 5. Germline-derived CDR1 and CDR2 are LNHDA and SQIVND (reference sequence). The CDR3 has 13 residues. This chain's CDR3 is CASSSRQGWTQYF. The CDR3 region has the DNA TGTGCCAGTAGTAGTAGACAGGGGTGGACCCAGTACTTC.

The rearrangement links TRBV9 to TRBJ1-3; TRBD1 agrees at 8 bases. V lost 0 bases to trimming and J lost 7 bases; unmatched junction nucleotides: 6. Germline V gene lookup returns CDR1 SGDLS and CDR2 YYNGEE. The CDR3 is made up of 15 amino acids. The CDR3 bases are TGTGCCAGCAGCGTAGCTACGAGGACAGGGAACACCATATATTTT. It specifies CASSVATRTGNTIYF.

This clone has a single count. V usage is TRBV7-2 and J usage is TRBJ2-5, with 7 bases fitting TRBD1. J gave up 1 base and V 5 bases, and 7 bases lay outside the gene matches. CDR3 length equals 15 residues. Looked up from germline, CDR1 is SGHTA and CDR2 is FQGNSA. The CDR3 DNA reads TGTGCCAGCAGCCTCCAGACAGGGTTCCAAGAGACCCAGTACTTC. This translates into CASSLQTGFQETQYF.

The chain has TRBV5-8 and TRBJ1-5; D may be TRBD1 (5 bases). The CDR3 has 14 amino acids. V was shortened by 0 bases and J by 7 bases, with 11 bases between the two germline ends. Looked up from germline, CDR1 is SGHTS and CDR2 is YDEGEE. The DNA for the CDR3 is TGTGCCAGCAGCTTGGGCCAGGGAGGCCAGCCCCAGCATTTT. It encodes CASSLGQGGQPQHF.

This clone showed up just a few times. The rearrangement joins TRBV2 to TRBJ2-7; 7 nucleotides align to TRBD1. The CDR3 is made up of 16 amino acids. Losses at the gene ends were 3 bases for V and 0 bases for J; bases not matched to a gene: 8. Per the germline V gene, CDR1 is SNHLY and CDR2 is FYNNEI. CDR3 nucleotides: TGTGCCAGCAGTGACTGGGGTCGGGACAGCTCCTACGAGCAGTACTTC. This gives the protein CASSDWGRDSSYEQYF.

The CDR3 DNA follows: TGTGCCAGCTCGGTACGCGGGGAGAGGGCCAAAAACATTCAGTACTTC. It codes for CASSVRGERAKNIQYF. The gene calls are TRBV18 and TRBJ2-4; maybe TRBD2 (6 bases). With 6 bases removed from V and 1 base from J, the gap between germline ends came to 16 bases. CDR1 and CDR2 from the germline V gene are KGHSH and LQKENI. This CDR3 is built from 16 residues.

Here the CDR3 reads CSVATEFQETQYF. DNA of the CDR3: TGCAGCGTTGCGACAGAGTTCCAAGAGACCCAGTACTTC. This chain links TRBV29-1 with TRBJ2-5, with a possible D match to TRBD1 (5 bases). V gave up 4 bases and J gave up 1 base, with 10 bases separating them. CDR1 and CDR2 (germline): SQVTM, ANQGSEA. This CDR3 spans 13 amino acids. The full variable domain, completed using reference TRBV29-1 and TRBJ2-5, is SAVISQKPSRDICQRGTSLTIQCQVDSQVTMMFWYRQQPGQSLTLIATANQGSEATYESGFVIDKFPISRPNLTFSTLTVSNMSPEDSSIYLCSVATEFQETQYFGPGTRLLVL.

The V gene is TRBV5-5, the J gene TRBJ2-7; 9 bases line up with TRBD1. The germline CDR1 and CDR2 sequences are SGHKS and YYEKEE (reference sequence). This CDR3 is built from 14 residues. V shed 4 bases and J 0 bases; nucleotides not matched to a gene: 2. CDR3 DNA: TGTGCCAGCAGCATACAGGGGGCCTCCTACGAGCAGTACTTC. Translation: CASSIQGASYEQYF.

A few counts support this clone. The chain links TRBV12-3 or TRBV12-4 to TRBJ1-3; unclear D gene. V was trimmed by 8 bases and J by 1 base, leaving 6 bases between them. The CDR3 runs 12 residues. The CDR3 DNA reads TGTGCCAGCTCTACTTCTGGAAACACCATATATTTT. Its protein is CASSTSGNTIYF.

This clone appeared a single time. This chain joins TRBV19 and TRBJ1-5; maybe TRBD1 (5 bases). Per germline, CDR1 LNHDA and CDR2 SQIVND (reference sequence). The CDR3 has 14 residues. V was trimmed by 7 bases and J by 0 bases, leaving 10 bases between them. The CDR3 DNA reads as TGTGCCAGTACCCTGACAGCTAGCAATCAGCCCCAGCATTTT. Amino acid sequence: CASTLTASNQPQHF.

The chain uses TRBV9 and TRBJ2-7; 8 nucleotides align to TRBD1. The trim removed 5 bases at V and 7 bases at J, leaving 11 bases unmatched. This CDR3 spans 14 amino acids. Germline CDR1 is SGDLS and CDR2 is YYNGEE. As DNA, the CDR3 is TGTGCCAGCAGTGCTTCAGGGGGCTACGCAGAGCAGTACTTC. Residues: CASSASGGYAEQYF.

Comment on this clone: Germline is not matched at one junction end, which may reflect a read error. The V and J genes are TRBV7-7 and TRBJ2-2; 7 positions match TRBD1. CDR1 is SSHAT and CDR2 is FNYEAQ in the germline V gene (reference sequence). This CDR3 spans 14 amino acids. The CDR3 region has the DNA TGTGCTAGCAGTCGGGACAGTATGTCCGGGGAGCTGTTTTTT. This encodes CASSRDSMSGELFF.

V and J are TRBV2 and TRBJ1-5; TRBD1 might be the D (5 bases). There are 13 residues in the CDR3. Germline V gene data show CDR1 as SNHLY and CDR2 as FYNNEI. With 4 bases removed from V and 10 bases from J, the gap between germline ends came to 14 bases. The CDR3: CASSVGRYGPQHF. Written as DNA, the CDR3 is TGTGCCAGCAGTGTGGGGCGTTACGGTCCCCAGCATTTT.

Written as DNA, the CDR3 is TGTGCTAGTGGTTTGGAGACAGTAACTGGCTACACCTTC. Its translation is CASGLETVTGYTF. The genes are TRBV12-5 and TRBJ1-2; tentatively, D is TRBD1 (5 bases). This CDR3 is 13 amino acids long. The V and J ends lost 1 base and 7 bases respectively, with 10 bases between them. Germline loops: CDR1 LGHNT, CDR2 FRNRAP.

This clone was counted only a few times. The chain joins TRBV6-5 to TRBJ1-2, with D possibly being TRBD1 (6 bases). This CDR3 has 13 residues. V lost 5 bases to trimming and J lost 1 base, with 8 bases between them. Germline V lookup: CDR1 MNHEY, CDR2 SVGAGI. CDR3 nucleotides: TGTGCCAGCAGTACAGGGAGTAACTATGGCTACACCTTC. This encodes CASSTGSNYGYTF.

V and J are TRBV7-9 and TRBJ2-5; 9 bases are a match to TRBD1. The CDR3 has 17 amino acids. Germline values: CDR1 SEHNR, CDR2 FQNEAQ (reference sequence). The V gene end was trimmed by 4 bases and the J gene end by 2 bases; junction bases not matched to a gene: 11. The CDR3 region is CASSSHLQGAWQETQYF. DNA of the CDR3: TGTGCCAGCAGCTCCCACCTACAGGGGGCCTGGCAAGAGACCCAGTACTTC.

This clone was observed once. The J gene is TRBJ2-5, the V gene TRBV27; 7 bases are shared with TRBD1. The J call may not be correct, given that the DNA end is closer to TRBJ2-7. Germline values: CDR1 MNHEY, CDR2 SMNVEV (reference sequence). There are 14 residues in the CDR3. The CDR3 protein is CASSETGPLYEQYF. DNA of the CDR3: TGTGCCAGCAGCGAGACAGGGCCCCTTTACGAGCAGTACTTC.